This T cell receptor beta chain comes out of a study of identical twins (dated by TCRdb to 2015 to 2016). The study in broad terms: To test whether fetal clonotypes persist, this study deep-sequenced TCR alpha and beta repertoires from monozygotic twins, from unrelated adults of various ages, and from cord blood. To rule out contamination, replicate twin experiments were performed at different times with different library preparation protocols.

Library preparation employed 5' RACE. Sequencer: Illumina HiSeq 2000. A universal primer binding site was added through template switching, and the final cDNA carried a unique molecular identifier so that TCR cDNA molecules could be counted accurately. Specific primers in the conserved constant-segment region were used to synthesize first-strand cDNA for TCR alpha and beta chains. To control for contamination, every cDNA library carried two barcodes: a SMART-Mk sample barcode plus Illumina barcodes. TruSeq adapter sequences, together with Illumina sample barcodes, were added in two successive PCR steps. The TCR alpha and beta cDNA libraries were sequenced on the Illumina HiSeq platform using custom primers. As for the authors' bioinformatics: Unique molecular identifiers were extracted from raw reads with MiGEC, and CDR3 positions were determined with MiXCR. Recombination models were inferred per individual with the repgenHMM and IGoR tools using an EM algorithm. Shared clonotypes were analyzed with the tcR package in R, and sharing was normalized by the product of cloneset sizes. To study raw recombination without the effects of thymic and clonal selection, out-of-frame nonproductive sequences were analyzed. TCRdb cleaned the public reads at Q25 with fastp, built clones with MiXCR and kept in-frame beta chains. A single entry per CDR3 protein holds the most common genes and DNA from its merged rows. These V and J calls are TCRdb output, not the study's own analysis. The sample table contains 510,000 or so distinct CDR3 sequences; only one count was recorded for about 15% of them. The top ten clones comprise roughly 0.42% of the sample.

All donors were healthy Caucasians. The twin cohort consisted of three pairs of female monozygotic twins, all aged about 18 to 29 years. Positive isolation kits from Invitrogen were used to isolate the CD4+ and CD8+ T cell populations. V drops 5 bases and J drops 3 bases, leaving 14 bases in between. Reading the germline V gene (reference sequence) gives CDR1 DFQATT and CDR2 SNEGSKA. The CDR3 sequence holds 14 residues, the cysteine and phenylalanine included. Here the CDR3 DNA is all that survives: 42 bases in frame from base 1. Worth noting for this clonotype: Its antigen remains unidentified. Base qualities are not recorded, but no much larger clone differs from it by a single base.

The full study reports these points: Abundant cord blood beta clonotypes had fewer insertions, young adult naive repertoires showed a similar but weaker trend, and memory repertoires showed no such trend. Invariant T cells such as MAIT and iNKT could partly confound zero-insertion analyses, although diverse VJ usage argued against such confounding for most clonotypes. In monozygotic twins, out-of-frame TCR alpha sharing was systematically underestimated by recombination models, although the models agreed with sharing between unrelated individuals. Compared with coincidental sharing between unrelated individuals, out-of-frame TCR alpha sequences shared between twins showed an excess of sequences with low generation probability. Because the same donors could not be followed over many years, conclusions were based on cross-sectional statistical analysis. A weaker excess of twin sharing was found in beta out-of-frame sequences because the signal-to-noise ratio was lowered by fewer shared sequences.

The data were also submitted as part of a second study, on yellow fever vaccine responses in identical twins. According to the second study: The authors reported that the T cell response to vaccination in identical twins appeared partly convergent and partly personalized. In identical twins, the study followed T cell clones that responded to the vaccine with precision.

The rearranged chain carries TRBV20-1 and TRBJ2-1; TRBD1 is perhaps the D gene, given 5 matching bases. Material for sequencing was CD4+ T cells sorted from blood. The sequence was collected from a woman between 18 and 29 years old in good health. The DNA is TGCAGTGCTCGACCCAGGGATCACTACAATGAGCAGTTCTTC. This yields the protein CSARPRDHYNEQFF.